The 13 T cell receptor beta chains in this list originate from one sample, sequenced in a study of blood T cells in healthy people across ages. The use of a sample-barcoded 5' primer and a J-beta primer mix characterized a second PCR of 7 to 11 cycles. One entry per CDR3 protein, called by TCRdb with MiXCR from the 5' RACE reads. The repertoire consists of about 1,500,000 distinct CDR3 sequences, with roughly 27% occurring once and the leading ten covering 7% to 9%. Sequencing input: blood. Receptor source: a woman between 25 and 40 years old in good health.

This clonotype has ten or more counts. The chain couples TRBV29-1 to TRBJ2-7; D remains unclear. This CDR3 spans 14 amino acids. V was clipped by 5 bases and J by 1 base, with 15 bases between them. CDR1 and CDR2 from the germline V gene are SQVTM and ANQGSEA. CDR3 sequence reads: CSVKSSLGSYEQYF. The CDR3 DNA follows: TGCAGCGTTAAATCGTCCCTCGGGTCCTACGAGCAGTACTTC.

The CDR3 is CASSRYAGQGWETQYF. As DNA, the CDR3 is TGTGCCAGCAGCCGATACGCCGGACAGGGGTGGGAGACCCAGTACTTC. V gene TRBV14 combines with J gene TRBJ2-5; 9 positions match TRBD1. V gave up 4 bases and J gave up 5 bases; unmatched junction bases: 11. The CDR3 is 16 residues long. Germline loops: CDR1 SGHDN, CDR2 FVKESK. The full variable domain, with the rest looked up from reference TRBV14 and TRBJ2-5, is EAGVTQFPSHSVIEKGQTVTLRCDPISGHDNLYWYRRVMGKEIKFLLHFVKESKQDESGMPNNRFLAERTGGTYSTLKVQPAELEDSGVYFCASSRYAGQGWETQYFGPGTRLLVL.

As DNA, the CDR3 is TGTGCCAGCAGTTACTCGAGACAGGTGGTTGTCGCTGAAGCTTTCTTT. This sequence encodes CASSYSRQVVVAEAFF. The chain couples TRBV6-5 to TRBJ1-1, with D possibly being TRBD1 (6 bases). The germline CDR1 and CDR2 sequences are MNHEY and SVGAGI. The CDR3 covers 16 residues. The V end was cut by 0 bases, the J end by 6 bases, with 17 bases between.

This chain connects TRBV29-1 to TRBJ1-2; 8 nucleotides agree with TRBD1. Germline CDR1 is SQVTM and CDR2 is ANQGSEA. V shed 6 bases and J 4 bases; nucleotides not matched to a gene: 10. This CDR3 is 14 amino acids long. The chain's CDR3 is CSVDPGQAIYGYTF. In nucleotides, the CDR3 is TGCAGCGTAGACCCGGGACAGGCGATCTATGGCTACACCTTC.

The chain employs TRBV14 and TRBJ2-5; D is unclear. The CDR3 is 16 amino acids. CDR1 and CDR2 from the germline V gene are SGHDN and FVKESK. Trimming removed 1 base from V and 0 bases from J, with 12 bases in between. Here the CDR3 reads CASSQGRAAYQETQYF. The DNA for the CDR3 is TGTGCCAGCAGCCAAGGAAGGGCAGCTTACCAAGAGACCCAGTACTTC.

Comments on this clonotype: The germline gene is not matched at one end of the junction; a read error may be the cause. J is TRBJ2-1 and V is TRBV7-3, with D perhaps TRBD1 or TRBD2 (6 bases each). The CDR3 has 15 residues. Germline-derived CDR1 and CDR2 are SGHTA and FQGTGA. The CDR3 DNA reads as TGTGCCAGCAGCTTAACGGGGGGCGAACACAATGAGCGGTTCTTC. It codes for CASSLTGGEHNERFF.

The CDR3 reads CASRPLGTAFPDTQYF. Here the CDR3 DNA reads TGTGCCAGCAGGCCACTCGGGACGGCTTTTCCAGATACGCAGTATTTT. The V and J genes are TRBV7-2 and TRBJ2-3; either TRBD1 or TRBD2 may fit D (5 bases each). Looked up from germline, CDR1 is SGHTA and CDR2 is FQGNSA. The V and J ends lost 6 bases and 4 bases respectively, with 20 bases between them. This CDR3 is 16 amino acids long.

This clonotype was detected many times. The V gene is TRBV6-6, the J gene TRBJ2-4; maybe TRBD1 (5 bases). The J call could be wrong; TRBJ2-7 is a better fit for the DNA end. The CDR3 contains 14 residues. Germline CDR1 MNHNY, CDR2 SVGAGI (reference sequence). The CDR3 nucleotides read TGTGCCAGCAGTCCCTCGAGACAAGGGGACGAGCAGTACTTC. Translation: CASSPSRQGDEQYF.

This clonotype showed up just a few times. J is TRBJ2-3 and V is TRBV2, with no clear D. This CDR3 spans 14 amino acids. CDR1 and CDR2 (germline): SNHLY, FYNNEI. V was clipped by 6 bases and J by 2 bases, with 12 bases between them. As DNA, the CDR3 is TGTGCCAGCAGGGAGACGGAGTTCACAGATACGCAGTATTTT. It encodes CASRETEFTDTQYF. The whole variable domain, filled in from reference TRBV2 and TRBJ2-3, reads EPEVTQTPSHQVTQMGQEVILRCVPISNHLYFYWYRQILGQKVEFLVSFYNNEISEKSEIFDDQFSVERPDGSNFTLKIRSTKLEDSAMYFCASRETEFTDTQYFGPGTRLTVL.

This clonotype has just a few counts. J is TRBJ1-6 and V is TRBV5-5; 7 bases align to TRBD1. The CDR3 contains 15 residues. Per germline, CDR1 SGHKS and CDR2 YYEKEE (reference sequence). J lost 6 bases, V lost 4 bases, and 7 bases had no gene match. The CDR3 DNA follows: TGTGCCAGCAGCGGACGGGACAGACTTAATTCACCCCTCCACTTT. Encoded protein: CASSGRDRLNSPLHF.

This clonotype was seen a few times. The chain has TRBV4-1 and TRBJ1-5, with 8 bases matching TRBD1. The CDR3 extends over 19 amino acids. The germline V gene has CDR1 MGHRA and CDR2 YSYEKL. Trimming cost V 0 bases and J 3 bases; bases outside gene matches: 13. CDR3 protein: CASSQDLGIRTGPNQPQHF. The CDR3 DNA reads TGCGCCAGCAGCCAAGACTTAGGCATAAGGACAGGGCCCAATCAGCCCCAGCATTTT.

This clonotype has a handful of counts. The rearrangement joins TRBV2 to TRBJ2-5; D tentatively fits TRBD1 or TRBD2 (5 bases each). The last part of the DNA fits TRBJ2-7 better; the J call may be wrong. The CDR3 loop spans 14 amino acids. In germline, CDR1 is SNHLY, CDR2 FYNNEI. CDR3 nucleotide sequence: TGTGCCAGCAGTCCGGGACCTCAATTGAGCGAGCAGTACTTC. It codes for CASSPGPQLSEQYF.

The chain carries TRBV6-5 and TRBJ1-3, with unresolved D. The V end was cut by 2 bases, the J end by 0 bases, with 5 bases between. Germline V CDR1 and CDR2: MNHEY, SVGAGI. This CDR3 is built from 14 residues. The CDR3 sequence is CASSYQDSGNTIYF. The CDR3 DNA reads TGTGCCAGCAGTTACCAGGACTCTGGAAACACCATATATTTT.